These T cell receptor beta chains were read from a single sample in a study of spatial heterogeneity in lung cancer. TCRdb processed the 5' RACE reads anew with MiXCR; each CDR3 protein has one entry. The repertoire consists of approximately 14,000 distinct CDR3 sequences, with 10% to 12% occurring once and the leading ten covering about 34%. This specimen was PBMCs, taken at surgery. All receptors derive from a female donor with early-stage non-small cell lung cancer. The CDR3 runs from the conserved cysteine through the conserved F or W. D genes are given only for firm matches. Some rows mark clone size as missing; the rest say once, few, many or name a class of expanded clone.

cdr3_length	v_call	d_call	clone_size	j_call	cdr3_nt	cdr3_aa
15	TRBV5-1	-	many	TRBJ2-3	TGCGCCAGCAGCTTCGGCGAGATTGCGGCAGATACGCAGTATTTT	CASSFGEIAADTQYF
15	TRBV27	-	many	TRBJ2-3	TGTGCCAGCAGTTTAAGGGGATTTGGCACAGATACGCAGTATTTT	CASSLRGFGTDTQYF
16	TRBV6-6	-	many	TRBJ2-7	TGTGCCAGCAGTTACCCGAGCCAAGGACAGCGCTACGAGCAGTACTTC	CASSYPSQGQRYEQYF
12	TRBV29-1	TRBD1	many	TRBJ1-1	TGCAGCGCAGGACAGGGGAACACTGAAGCTTTCTTT	CSAGQGNTEAFF
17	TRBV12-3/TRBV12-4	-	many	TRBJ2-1	TGTGCCAGCAGTCCCCCCCGGAGGAGCGCTTCCTACAATGAGCAGTTCTTC	CASSPPRRSASYNEQFF
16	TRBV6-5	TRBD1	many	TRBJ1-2	TGTGCCAGCAGTTACTCCCGGACAGGGGGTAGCTATGGCTACACCTTC	CASSYSRTGGSYGYTF
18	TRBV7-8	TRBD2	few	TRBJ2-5	TGTGCCAGCAGCTCCGGTCTAGCGGGGGTCATCTTTCGAGAGACCCAGTACTTC	CASSSGLAGVIFRETQYF
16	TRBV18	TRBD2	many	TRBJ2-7	TGTGCCAGCTCACCCATGGGGCTAGCGGGGGTCTACGAGCAGTACTTC	CASSPMGLAGVYEQYF
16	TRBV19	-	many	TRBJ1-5	TGTGCCAGTAGTATCAATTCCGGGAGCTGGGATCAGCCCCAGCATTTT	CASSINSGSWDQPQHF
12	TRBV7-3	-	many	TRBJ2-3	TGTGCCAGCAGCTTAGGGGCAGATACGCAGTATTTT	CASSLGADTQYF
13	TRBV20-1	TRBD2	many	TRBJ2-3	TGCAGTGCCAGAGGGCTAGCGGGGGGGGCGCAGTATTTT	CSARGLAGGAQYF
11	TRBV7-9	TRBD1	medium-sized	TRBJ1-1	TGTGCCAGCAGCGGTGGACAGGGGGCTTTCTTT	CASSGGQGAFF
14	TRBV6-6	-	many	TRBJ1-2	TGTGCCAGCAGGGAGATCGGGGGAAACTATGGCTACACCTTC	CASREIGGNYGYTF
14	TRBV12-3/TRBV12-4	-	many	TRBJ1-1	TGTGCCAGCAGTTTGGGACTCTCGAACACTGAAGCTTTCTTT	CASSLGLSNTEAFF
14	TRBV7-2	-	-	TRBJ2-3	TGTGCCAGCAGCTTAGGGCAGGGCCCAGATACGCAGTATTTT	CASSLGQGPDTQYF
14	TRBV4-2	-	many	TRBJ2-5	TGTGCCAGCAGCCAAGGGGGCATGAGTGAGACCCAGTACTTC	CASSQGGMSETQYF
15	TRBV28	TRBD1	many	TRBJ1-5	TGTGCCAGCAGTTTTTTAGGGGGACAGAATCAGCCCCAGCATTTT	CASSFLGGQNQPQHF
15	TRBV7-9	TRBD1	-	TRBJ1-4	TGTGCCAGCAGCTTGACAGACAGGGGGAAAGAAAAACTGTTTTTT	CASSLTDRGKEKLFF
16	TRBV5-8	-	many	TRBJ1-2	TGTGCCAGCAGGAGGATAGGAACCGAGGCTAACTATGGCTACACCTTC	CASRRIGTEANYGYTF
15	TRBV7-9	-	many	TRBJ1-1	TGTGCCAGCAGCTTCAAACCCGTCAGGGTCACTGAAGCTTTCTTT	CASSFKPVRVTEAFF
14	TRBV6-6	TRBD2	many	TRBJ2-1	TGTGCCAGCAGAGAGGTAGCGGGGTACAATGAGCAGTTCTTC	CASREVAGYNEQFF
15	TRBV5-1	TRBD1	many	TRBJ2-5	TGCGCCAGCAGCTTGGCCAACAGGGGGCCGGAGACCCAGTACTTC	CASSLANRGPETQYF